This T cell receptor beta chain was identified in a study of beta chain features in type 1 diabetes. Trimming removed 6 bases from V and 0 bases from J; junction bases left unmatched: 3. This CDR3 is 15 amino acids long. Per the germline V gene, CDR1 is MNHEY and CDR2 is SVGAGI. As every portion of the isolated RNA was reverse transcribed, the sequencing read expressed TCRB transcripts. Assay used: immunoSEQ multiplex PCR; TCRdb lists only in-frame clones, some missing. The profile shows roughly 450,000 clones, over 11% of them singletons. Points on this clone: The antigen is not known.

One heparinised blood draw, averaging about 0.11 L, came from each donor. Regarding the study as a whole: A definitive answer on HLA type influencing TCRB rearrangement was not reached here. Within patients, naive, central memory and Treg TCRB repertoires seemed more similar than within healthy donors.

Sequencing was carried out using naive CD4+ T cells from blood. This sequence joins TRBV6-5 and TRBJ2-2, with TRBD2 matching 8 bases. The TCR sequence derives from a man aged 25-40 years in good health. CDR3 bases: TGTGCCAGCAGCCAACTAGCGGCGAACACCGGGGAGCTGTTTTTT. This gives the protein CASSQLAANTGELFF.